Included here is one T cell receptor (beta chain) sequence, with context. While infection was still active, Seattle patients were enrolled and then followed longitudinally. The CDR3 covers 11 residues. The V and J ends lost 5 bases and 4 bases respectively, with 5 bases between them. TCRdb's table, derived via immunoSEQ multiplex PCR, lists solely in-frame clones and lacks some. The sample records under 400,000 clones, approximately 89% being singletons. The data are from a study of blood T cell repertoires in COVID-19. This chain joins TRBV12-3 or TRBV12-4 and TRBJ1-2, with D uncertain. The sequence derives from a woman aged 55-70 years with COVID-19, enrolled during active disease. Source material: peripheral blood. The CDR3 protein is CASSLGYGYTF. The DNA of the CDR3 is TGTGCCAGCAGTCTCGGCTATGGCTACACCTTC.